The 29 T cell receptor beta chains below were found in one sample sequenced in a study of blood T cell repertoires in COVID-19. Generated by immunoSEQ multiplex PCR, the TCRdb table keeps only in-frame clones and is missing some. The sample has about 240,000 clones; approximately 78% are singletons. Sequenced: peripheral blood. The receptors stem from a woman in her fifties or sixties with active or convalescent COVID-19.

The V gene is TRBV24-1, the J gene TRBJ2-2, with 7 bases matching TRBD1. CDR3 length: 18 amino acids. Germline trimming cut 3 bases from V and 1 base from J; bases unmatched to any gene: 10. Germline CDR1 reads KGHDR; CDR2 reads SFDVKD. DNA of the CDR3: TGTGCCACCAGTGATGGACGGAAGGGACAGAGGAACACCGGGGAGCTGTTTTTT. Translated, it gives CATSDGRKGQRNTGELFF.

The genes are TRBV5-1 and TRBJ1-2; a possible D gene is TRBD1 (5 bases). The CDR3 consists of 13 residues. With 2 bases removed from V and 5 bases from J, the gap between germline ends came to 10 bases. CDR1 and CDR2 (germline): SGHRS, YFSETQ. CDR3 sequence: CASSLNPGYGYTF. The DNA for the CDR3 is TGCGCCAGCAGCTTAAATCCAGGGTATGGCTACACCTTC.

The rearrangement links TRBV3-1 (or the pseudogene TRBV3-2) to TRBJ2-2; D is possibly TRBD2 (5 bases). V was clipped by 4 bases and J by 6 bases, with 9 bases between them. This CDR3 comprises 13 residues. CDR1 is LGHDT, CDR2 YNNKEL, per germline (reference sequence). CDR3 region: CASSPFSAGELFF. The CDR3 DNA follows: TGTGCCAGCAGCCCCTTTAGCGCCGGGGAGCTGTTTTTT.

This chain connects TRBV3-1 (or the pseudogene TRBV3-2) to TRBJ2-3, with TRBD2 identical over 16 bases. The CDR3 is 19 amino acids. In germline, CDR1 is LGHDT, CDR2 YNNKEL (reference sequence). Trimming at V came to 1 base and at J to 5 bases, leaving 9 bases not matched to a gene. The CDR3 nucleotides are TGTGCCAGCAGCCAAGCCGGGACTAGCGGGGGGGCCCTAGAAGATACGCAGTATTTT. This translates into CASSQAGTSGGALEDTQYF.

This sequence joins TRBV29-1 and TRBJ1-2; maybe TRBD1 (6 bases). Germline V gives CDR1 SQVTM, CDR2 ANQGSEA. Trimming removed 7 bases from V and 8 bases from J, with 14 bases in between. This CDR3 is built from 11 residues. The CDR3 spells CSDTGIRGYTF. The CDR3, as DNA: TGCAGCGATACAGGGATAAGGGGCTACACCTTC.

The chain has TRBV12-3 or TRBV12-4 and TRBJ2-7; the D gene is possibly TRBD2 (6 bases). The CDR3 runs to 12 residues. V lost 9 bases to trimming and J lost 0 bases, with 9 bases between them. CDR3 in amino acids: CARWRASYEQYF. Written as DNA, the CDR3 is TGTGCCAGATGGAGGGCCTCCTACGAGCAGTACTTC.

The chain combines TRBV2 with TRBJ2-5; 8 positions match TRBD2. V dropped 3 bases and J dropped 5; count of bases not matched to a gene: 5. Germline loops: CDR1 SNHLY, CDR2 FYNNEI. The CDR3 runs 14 residues. CDR3 sequence: CASSEGAGVETQYF. CDR3 bases: TGTGCCAGCAGTGAGGGAGCGGGGGTCGAGACCCAGTACTTC.

The count of this clone is one. The rearrangement links TRBV21-1 to TRBJ1-5. TRBV21-1 is a pseudogene. The CDR3 is 15 amino acids. The CDR3 spells CASSMEGGEGQPQHF. As DNA, the CDR3 is TGTGCCAGCAGTATGGAAGGGGGGGAGGGGCAGCCCCAGCATTTT.

This clone appeared once. The chain employs TRBV6-2 or TRBV6-3 and TRBJ1-5; D gene ambiguous. Germline-derived CDR1 and CDR2 are MNHEY and SVGEGT. Trimming shortened V by 6 bases and J by 2 bases, and 11 bases separated the two germline ends. CDR3 length: 14 amino acids. CDR3 sequence (DNA): TGTGCCAGCAGCCCACCCACGGGCAATCAGCCCCAGCATTTT. Its protein product is CASSPPTGNQPQHF.

The J gene is TRBJ1-2, the V gene TRBV5-6; D is possibly TRBD1 (5 bases). The CDR3 is 14 residues long. Germline assignment: CDR1 SGHDT and CDR2 YYEEEE. V was trimmed by 1 base and J by 3 bases, leaving 10 bases between them. The CDR3 loop is CASSLLGADYGYTF. The DNA for the CDR3 is TGTGCCAGCAGCTTGTTAGGGGCGGACTATGGCTACACCTTC.

The rearrangement uses TRBV10-3 and TRBJ2-3; 9 bases match TRBD2. V was clipped by 5 bases and J by 2 bases; unmatched bases: 14. Germline V gives CDR1 ENHRY, CDR2 SYGVKD. This CDR3 has 18 amino acids. The CDR3 region is CAISPSGGPQRITDTQYF. The CDR3 DNA sequence: TGTGCCATCAGTCCGAGCGGGGGGCCACAACGTATCACAGATACGCAGTATTTT.

CDR3 protein: CASSYSGVQETQYF. The CDR3 nucleotides read TGTGCCAGCAGTTACTCAGGGGTTCAAGAGACCCAGTACTTC. This chain joins TRBV6-2 or TRBV6-3 and TRBJ2-5; possible D gene TRBD1, 5 bases. CDR1 and CDR2 (germline): MNHEY, SVGEGT. The CDR3 is 14 residues long. Trimming pared 0 bases from V and 2 bases from J, leaving 7 bases between.

Details on this clone: The sample holds other DNA sequences that translate to the same CDR3. The rearrangement joins TRBV3-1 (or the pseudogene TRBV3-2) to TRBJ2-3, with a possible D match to TRBD2 (6 bases). CDR3 size: 14 residues. With 4 bases removed from V and 0 bases from J, the gap between germline ends came to 8 bases. CDR1 and CDR2 (germline): LGHDT, YNNKEL (reference sequence). The CDR3 spells CASSPGTSTDTQYF. CDR3 bases: TGTGCCAGCAGCCCCGGGACTAGCACAGATACGCAGTATTTT.

This clone is a singleton in its sample. This sequence joins TRBV6-5 and TRBJ1-2; 9 bases are shared with TRBD1. V lost 6 bases, J lost 6 bases, and 11 bases stayed unmatched. Germline-derived CDR1 and CDR2 are MNHEY and SVGAGI. The CDR3 is made up of 15 amino acids. CDR3 residues: CASSANGQGRDGYTF. Here the CDR3 DNA reads TGTGCCAGCAGCGCCAACGGACAGGGGCGCGATGGCTACACCTTC.

The chain combines TRBV11-2 with TRBJ1-4; D is ambiguous. V was clipped by 5 bases and J by 4 bases, with 8 bases between them. This CDR3 has 13 amino acids. CDR1 is SGHAT and CDR2 is FQNNGV in the germline V gene. The CDR3 DNA follows: TGTGCCAGCAGCCCCCAGGTTAATGAAAAACTGTTTTTT. Translating it yields CASSPQVNEKLFF.

This sequence joins TRBV28 and TRBJ1-2; 7 bases are shared with TRBD1. Germline CDR1 is MDHEN and CDR2 is SYDVKM. Trimming at V came to 4 bases and at J to 4 bases, leaving 9 bases not matched to a gene. This CDR3 is built from 15 residues. The CDR3 DNA reads as TGTGCCAGCAGTTCCCACAGGGGTTCAGGCTATGGCTACACCTTC. Its translation: CASSSHRGSGYGYTF.

The rearrangement uses TRBV18 and TRBJ1-1; 7 nucleotides agree with TRBD1. The CDR3 loop spans 15 amino acids. V lost 1 base, J lost 0 bases, and 2 bases stayed unmatched. Germline CDR1 and CDR2: KGHSH and LQKENI. CDR3 nucleotide sequence: TGTGCCAGCTCACCACGGGACAGCCTGAACACTGAAGCTTTCTTT. As protein: CASSPRDSLNTEAFF.

CDR3 in DNA: TGTGCCAGCAGTGATATAGGCGGACAGGGGGGCGAAAAACTGTTTTTT. Protein sequence: CASSDIGGQGGEKLFF. The genes are TRBV27 and TRBJ1-4; the match to TRBD1 covers 10 bases. Per the germline V gene, CDR1 is MNHEY and CDR2 is SMNVEV (reference sequence). J gave up 8 bases and V 5 bases, and 11 bases lay outside the gene matches. There are 16 residues in the CDR3.

The chain has TRBV30 and TRBJ2-7; 13 bases map to TRBD2. CDR1 and CDR2 (germline): GTSNPN, SVGIG (reference sequence). The CDR3 loop spans 14 amino acids. The V gene end was trimmed by 2 bases and the J gene end by 4 bases; junction bases not matched to a gene: 2. CDR3 loop: CAWSRLAGGYEQYF. CDR3 coding DNA: TGTGCCTGGAGTCGACTAGCGGGGGGTTACGAGCAGTACTTC.

In this sample, this clone turned up once. The same CDR3 arises from other DNA sequences in this sample as well. The J gene is TRBJ1-1, the V gene TRBV7-6; D may be TRBD1 (5 bases). Germline CDR1 reads SGHVS; CDR2 reads FNYEAQ. This CDR3 is 13 amino acids long. V was trimmed by 5 bases and J by 3 bases, leaving 10 bases between them. CDR3 protein: CASSLQGYTEAFF. Here the CDR3 DNA reads TGTGCCAGCAGCCTTCAGGGCTACACTGAAGCTTTCTTT.

The chain couples TRBV5-1 to TRBJ1-4, with TRBD1 matching over 10 bases. The V segment lost 4 bases and the J segment 7 bases; nucleotides outside the gene matches: 7. Germline V gene sequence: CDR1 SGHRS, CDR2 YFSETQ. There are 15 residues in the CDR3. The CDR3 sequence is CASSPRQGAFEKLFF. CDR3 bases: TGCGCCAGCAGCCCAAGACAGGGGGCTTTTGAAAAACTGTTTTTT.

The rearrangement joins TRBV3-1 (or the pseudogene TRBV3-2) to TRBJ1-6; D is perhaps TRBD1 (6 bases). The V end was cut by 1 base, the J end by 5 bases, with 9 bases between. This CDR3 has 15 amino acids. Per germline, CDR1 LGHDT and CDR2 YNNKEL (reference sequence). The CDR3 loop reads CASSQARTDNSPLHF. The CDR3 DNA is TGTGCCAGCAGCCAAGCAAGGACAGATAATTCACCCCTCCACTTT.

The CDR3 protein is CASRTQGNQPQHF. The CDR3 DNA reads as TGTGCCAGCAGGACCCAGGGGAATCAGCCCCAGCATTTT. The chain is built from TRBV6-5 and TRBJ1-5; TRBD1 is a possible D gene (6 bases). The CDR3 is 13 residues long. CDR1 is MNHEY, CDR2 SVGAGI, per germline. V was cut by 6 bases and J by 4 bases, with 10 bases left in between.

V usage is TRBV5-1 and J usage is TRBJ1-2; D unresolved. Germline-derived CDR1 and CDR2 are SGHRS and YFSETQ. The CDR3 loop spans 15 amino acids. Deletions cut 3 bases from V and 4 bases from J, with 16 bases between. CDR3 sequence reads: CASSSRLRAGYGYTF. CDR3 nucleotide sequence: TGCGCCAGCAGCTCCCGTTTGAGGGCAGGCTATGGCTACACCTTC. The full variable domain, rest sourced from reference TRBV5-1 and TRBJ1-2, is KAGVTQTPRYLIKTRGQQVTLSCSPISGHRSVSWYQQTPGQGLQFLFEYFSETQRNKGNFPGRFSGRQFSNSRSEMNVSTLELGDSALYLCASSSRLRAGYGYTFGSGTRLTVV.

The chain employs TRBV3-1 (or the pseudogene TRBV3-2) and TRBJ2-1; 9 bases fit TRBD1. Germline loops: CDR1 LGHDT, CDR2 YNNKEL (reference sequence). The ends lost 4 bases at V and 3 bases at J; junction bases unmatched: 7. This CDR3 comprises 16 residues. As DNA, the CDR3 is TGTGCCAGCAGCCTCAGACAGGGGGACTACTACAATGAGCAGTTCTTC. This encodes CASSLRQGDYYNEQFF.

The chain recombines TRBV6-5 with TRBJ1-1; no reliable D call. The germline V gene has CDR1 MNHEY and CDR2 SVGAGI. With 4 bases removed from V and 2 bases from J, the gap between germline ends came to 14 bases. This CDR3 has 15 amino acids. The CDR3 nucleotides are TGTGCCAGCAGTTCCCTAGGGAGGAAAAACACTGAAGCTTTCTTT. This encodes CASSSLGRKNTEAFF.

The rearrangement uses TRBV9 and TRBJ2-5; possibly TRBD1 for D (6 bases). CDR3 length: 15 residues. The V end lost 5 bases, the J end lost 4 bases, and 18 bases lay between the germline ends. CDR1 and CDR2 (germline): SGDLS, YYNGEE. CDR3 nucleotides: TGTGCCAGCAGTGTCGACAGGTCCCTGGGAGAGACCCAGTACTTC. Translating gives CASSVDRSLGETQYF. Using reference TRBV9 and TRBJ2-5 for the parts outside the CDR3, the full variable domain is DSGVTQTPKHLITATGQRVTLRCSPRSGDLSVYWYQQSLDQGLQFLIQYYNGEERAKGNILERFSAQQFPDLHSELNLSSLELGDSALYFCASSVDRSLGETQYFGPGTRLLVL.

J is TRBJ2-7 and V is TRBV5-4, with D perhaps TRBD2 (6 bases). This CDR3 has 16 amino acids. V gave up 0 bases and J gave up 2 bases, with 15 bases separating them. Germline values: CDR1 SGHNT, CDR2 YYREEE (reference sequence). The CDR3 DNA reads as TGTGCCAGCAGCTTGGGATCCGGGACTGGTGCCTACGAGCAGTACTTC. It encodes CASSLGSGTGAYEQYF.

The chain joins TRBV7-2 to TRBJ2-1, with TRBD2 matching 12 bases. V lost 5 bases to trimming and J lost 7 bases; unmatched junction nucleotides: 9. Germline CDR1 is SGHTA and CDR2 is FQGNSA. The CDR3 has 16 amino acids. CDR3 in DNA: TGTGCCAGCAGCCCCCGGACTAGCGGGGCGGGAAATGAGCAGTTCTTC. Amino acid sequence: CASSPRTSGAGNEQFF. The full variable domain, completed using reference TRBV7-2 and TRBJ2-1, is GAGVSQSPSNKVTEKGKDVELRCDPISGHTALYWYRQSLGQGLEFLIYFQGNSAPDKSGLPSDRFSAERTGGSVSTLTIQRTQQEDSAVYLCASSPRTSGAGNEQFFGPGTRLTVL.